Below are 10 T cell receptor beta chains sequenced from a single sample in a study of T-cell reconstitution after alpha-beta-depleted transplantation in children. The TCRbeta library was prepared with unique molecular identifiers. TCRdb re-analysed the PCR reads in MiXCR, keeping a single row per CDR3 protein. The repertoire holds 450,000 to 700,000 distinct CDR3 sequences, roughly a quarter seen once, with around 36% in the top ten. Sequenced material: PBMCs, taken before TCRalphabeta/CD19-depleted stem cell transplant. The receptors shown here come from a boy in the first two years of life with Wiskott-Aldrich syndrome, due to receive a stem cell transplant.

The CDR3 nucleotides read TGTGCCAGCAGTTTAATGGGACTAGCGGTCTCCTACGAGCAGTACTTC. It translates to CASSLMGLAVSYEQYF. The rearrangement links TRBV12-3 or TRBV12-4 to TRBJ2-7, with TRBD2 matching 11 bases. V lost 2 bases, J lost 0 bases, and 3 bases stayed unmatched. The CDR3 sequence is 16 residues long.

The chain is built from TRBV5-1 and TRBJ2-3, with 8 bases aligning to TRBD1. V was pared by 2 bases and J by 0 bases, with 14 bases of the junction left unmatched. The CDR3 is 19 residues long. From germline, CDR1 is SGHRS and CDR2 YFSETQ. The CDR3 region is CASSLLGQGALWSTDTQYF. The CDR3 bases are TGCGCCAGCAGCTTATTAGGACAGGGCGCCCTTTGGAGCACAGATACGCAGTATTTT.

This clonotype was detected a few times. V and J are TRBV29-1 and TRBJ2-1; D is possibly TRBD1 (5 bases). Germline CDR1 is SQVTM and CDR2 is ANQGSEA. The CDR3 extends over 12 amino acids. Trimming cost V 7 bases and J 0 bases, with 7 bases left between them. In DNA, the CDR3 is TGCAGCGCTGACAGCTCCTACAATGAGCAGTTCTTC. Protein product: CSADSSYNEQFF.

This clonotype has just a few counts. The chain's CDR3 is CASSLAVTENTGELFF. In DNA, the CDR3 is TGCGCCAGCAGCTTGGCTGTGACAGAAAACACCGGGGAGCTGTTTTTT. The chain is built from TRBV5-1 and TRBJ2-2, with D possibly being TRBD1 (5 bases). Germline V gives CDR1 SGHRS, CDR2 YFSETQ. There are 16 residues in the CDR3. The germline V and J ends were trimmed by 0 bases and 2 bases, with 11 bases remaining between them.

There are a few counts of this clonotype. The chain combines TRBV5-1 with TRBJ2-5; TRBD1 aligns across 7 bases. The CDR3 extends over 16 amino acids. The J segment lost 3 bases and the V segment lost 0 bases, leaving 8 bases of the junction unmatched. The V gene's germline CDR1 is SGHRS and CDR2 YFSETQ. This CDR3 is CASSLVVRGRKETQYF. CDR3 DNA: TGCGCCAGCAGCTTGGTGGTTAGGGGGCGAAAAGAGACCCAGTACTTC.

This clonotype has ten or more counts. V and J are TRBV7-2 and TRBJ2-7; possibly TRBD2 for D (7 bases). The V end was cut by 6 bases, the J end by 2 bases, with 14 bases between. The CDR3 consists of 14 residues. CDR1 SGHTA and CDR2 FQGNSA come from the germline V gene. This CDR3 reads CASSLTRGPYEQYF. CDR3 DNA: TGTGCCAGCAGTTTAACGCGGGGGCCCTACGAGCAGTACTTC.

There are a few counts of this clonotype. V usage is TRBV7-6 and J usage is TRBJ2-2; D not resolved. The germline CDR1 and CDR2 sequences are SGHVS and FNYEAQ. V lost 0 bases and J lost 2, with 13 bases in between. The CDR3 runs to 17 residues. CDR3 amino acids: CASSLARAGRNTGELFF. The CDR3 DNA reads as TGTGCCAGCAGCTTAGCTAGGGCCGGACGAAACACCGGGGAGCTGTTTTTT.

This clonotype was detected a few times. CDR3 in amino acids: CASSDLGLGVDIQYF. For the CDR3, the DNA is TGCGCCAGCAGCGATCTGGGACTAGGGGTAGACATTCAGTACTTC. This chain joins TRBV4-1 and TRBJ2-4; 8 nucleotides agree with TRBD2. After removal of 5 bases from V and 8 bases from J, the junction contained 11 bases not matched to a gene. Germline V CDR1 and CDR2: MGHRA, YSYEKL. The CDR3 runs 15 residues.

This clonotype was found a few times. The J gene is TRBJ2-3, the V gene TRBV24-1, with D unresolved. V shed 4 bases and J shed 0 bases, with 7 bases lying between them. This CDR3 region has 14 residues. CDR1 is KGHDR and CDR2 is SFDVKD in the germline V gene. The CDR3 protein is CATSDIASTDTQYF. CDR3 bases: TGTGCCACCAGTGACATAGCCAGCACAGATACGCAGTATTTT.

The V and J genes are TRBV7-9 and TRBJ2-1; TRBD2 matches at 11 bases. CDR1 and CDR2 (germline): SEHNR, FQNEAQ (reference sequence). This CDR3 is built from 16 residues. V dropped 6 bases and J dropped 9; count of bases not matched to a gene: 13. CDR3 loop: CASRQLAGVLYSEQFF. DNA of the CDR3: TGTGCCAGCAGGCAACTAGCGGGAGTCCTTTATAGTGAGCAGTTCTTC. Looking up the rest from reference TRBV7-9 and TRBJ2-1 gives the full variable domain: DTGVSQNPRHKITKRGQNVTFRCDPISEHNRLYWYRQTLGQGPEFLTYFQNEAQLEKSRLLSDRFSAERPKGSFSTLEIQRTEQGDSAMYLCASRQLAGVLYSEQFFGPGTRLTVL.